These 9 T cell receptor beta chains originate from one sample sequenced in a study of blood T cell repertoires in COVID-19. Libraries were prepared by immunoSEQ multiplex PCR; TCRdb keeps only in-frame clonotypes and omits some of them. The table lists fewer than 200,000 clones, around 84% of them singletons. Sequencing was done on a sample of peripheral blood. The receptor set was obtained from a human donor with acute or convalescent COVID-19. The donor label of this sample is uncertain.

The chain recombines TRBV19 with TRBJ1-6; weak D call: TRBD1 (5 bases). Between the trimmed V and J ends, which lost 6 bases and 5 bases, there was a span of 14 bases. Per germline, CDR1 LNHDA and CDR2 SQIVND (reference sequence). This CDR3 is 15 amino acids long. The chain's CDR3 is CASRKFTGDNSPLHF. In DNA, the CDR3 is TGTGCCAGTAGAAAATTTACAGGAGATAATTCACCCCTCCACTTT.

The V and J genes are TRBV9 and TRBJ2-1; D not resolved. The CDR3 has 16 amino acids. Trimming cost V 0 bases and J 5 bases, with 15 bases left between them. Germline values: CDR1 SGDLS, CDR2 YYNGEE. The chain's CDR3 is CASSVAPQEGNNEQFF. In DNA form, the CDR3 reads TGTGCCAGCAGCGTAGCTCCCCAGGAAGGTAACAATGAGCAGTTCTTC. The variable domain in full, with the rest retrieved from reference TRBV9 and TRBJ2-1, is DSGVTQTPKHLITATGQRVTLRCSPRSGDLSVYWYQQSLDQGLQFLIQYYNGEERAKGNILERFSAQQFPDLHSELNLSSLELGDSALYFCASSVAPQEGNNEQFFGPGTRLTVL.

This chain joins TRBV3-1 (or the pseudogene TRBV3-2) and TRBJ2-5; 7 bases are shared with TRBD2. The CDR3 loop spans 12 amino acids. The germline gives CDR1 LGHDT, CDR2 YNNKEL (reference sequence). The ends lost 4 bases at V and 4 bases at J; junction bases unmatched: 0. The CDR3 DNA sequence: TGTGCCAGCAGCCCGGGAGGAGAGACCCAGTACTTC. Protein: CASSPGGETQYF.

Here the CDR3 DNA reads TGTGCCAGCTCAACCCGGACAGGGGGCGGATCTGGGGCCAACGTCCTGACTTTC. This sequence encodes CASSTRTGGGSGANVLTF. This rearrangement joins TRBV18 to TRBJ2-6; the match to TRBD1 covers 11 bases. Germline values: CDR1 KGHSH, CDR2 LQKENI. CDR3 length: 18 amino acids. V shed 5 bases and J 1 base; nucleotides not matched to a gene: 7.

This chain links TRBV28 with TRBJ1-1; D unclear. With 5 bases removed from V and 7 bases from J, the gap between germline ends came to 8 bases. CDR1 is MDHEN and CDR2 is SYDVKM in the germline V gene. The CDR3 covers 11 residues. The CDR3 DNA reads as TGTGCCAGCAGTGTGGGCTATGAAGCTTTCTTT. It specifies CASSVGYEAFF.

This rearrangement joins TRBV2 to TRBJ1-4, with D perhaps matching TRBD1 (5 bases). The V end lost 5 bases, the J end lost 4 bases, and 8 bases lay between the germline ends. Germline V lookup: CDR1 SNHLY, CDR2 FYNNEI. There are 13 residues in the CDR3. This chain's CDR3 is CASSRDYNEKLFF. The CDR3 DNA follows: TGTGCCAGCAGTAGGGACTATAATGAAAAACTGTTTTTT.

Here the CDR3 DNA reads TGTGCCAGCAGCCAAGTCGGGGTCGCGAACACCGGGGAGCTGTTTTTT. Its protein is CASSQVGVANTGELFF. The rearrangement uses TRBV14 and TRBJ2-2; D perhaps matches TRBD2 (5 bases). The CDR3 has 16 residues. V lost 1 base and J 0 bases, leaving 9 bases between the germline ends. CDR1 and CDR2 (germline): SGHDN, FVKESK.

This CDR3 reads CAWSVGTGGLSNQPQHF. The DNA of the CDR3 is TGTGCCTGGAGTGTTGGGACAGGGGGTCTTAGCAATCAGCCCCAGCATTTT. The V call is TRBV30, the J call TRBJ1-5; the match to TRBD1 covers 11 bases. This CDR3 has 17 amino acids. Germline V gives CDR1 GTSNPN, CDR2 SVGIG (reference sequence). V was pared by 0 bases and J by 0 bases, with 4 bases of the junction left unmatched.

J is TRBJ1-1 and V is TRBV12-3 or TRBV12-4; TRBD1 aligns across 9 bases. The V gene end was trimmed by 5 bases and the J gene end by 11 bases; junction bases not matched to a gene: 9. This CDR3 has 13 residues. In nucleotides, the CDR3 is TGTGCCAGCAGTCTCGGACAGGGGCTTGCGGCTTTCTTT. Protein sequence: CASSLGQGLAAFF.